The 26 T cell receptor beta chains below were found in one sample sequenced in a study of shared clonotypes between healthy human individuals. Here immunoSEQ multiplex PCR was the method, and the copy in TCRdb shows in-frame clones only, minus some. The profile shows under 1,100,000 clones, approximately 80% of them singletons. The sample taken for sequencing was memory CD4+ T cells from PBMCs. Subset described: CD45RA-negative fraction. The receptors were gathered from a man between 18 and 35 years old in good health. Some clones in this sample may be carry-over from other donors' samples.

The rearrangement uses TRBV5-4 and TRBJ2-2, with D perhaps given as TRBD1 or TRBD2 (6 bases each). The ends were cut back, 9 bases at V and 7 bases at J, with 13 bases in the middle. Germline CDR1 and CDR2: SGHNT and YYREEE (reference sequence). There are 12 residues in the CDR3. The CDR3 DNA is TGTGCCACCGGGGGCTATGGCGGGGAGCTGTTTTTT. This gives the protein CATGGYGGELFF.

The CDR3 DNA follows: TGTGCCAGCAGTCTACAGGGGGCAAGTATAGAAAAACTGTTTTTT. Its translation is CASSLQGASIEKLFF. The chain joins TRBV27 to TRBJ1-4; 9 bases are shared with TRBD1. The CDR3 has 15 amino acids. The germline gives CDR1 MNHEY, CDR2 SMNVEV (reference sequence). The ends lost 5 bases at V and 8 bases at J; junction bases unmatched: 9. Drawing the rest from reference TRBV27 and TRBJ1-4, the complete variable domain is EAQVTQNPRYLITVTGKKLTVTCSQNMNHEYMSWYRQDPGLGLRQIYYSMNVEVTDKGDVPEGYKVSRKEKRNFPLILESPSPNQTSLYFCASSLQGASIEKLFFGSGTQLSVL.

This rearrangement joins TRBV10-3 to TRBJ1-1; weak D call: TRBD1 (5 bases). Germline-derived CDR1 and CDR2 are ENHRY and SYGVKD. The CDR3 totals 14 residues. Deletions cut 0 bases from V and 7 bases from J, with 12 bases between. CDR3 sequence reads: CAISESGVRGEAFF. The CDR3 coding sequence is TGTGCCATCAGTGAGTCGGGGGTTCGGGGTGAAGCTTTCTTT.

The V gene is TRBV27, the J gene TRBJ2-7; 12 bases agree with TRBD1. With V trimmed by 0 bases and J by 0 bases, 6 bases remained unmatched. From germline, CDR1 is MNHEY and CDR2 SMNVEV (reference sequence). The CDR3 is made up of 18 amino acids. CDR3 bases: TGTGCCAGCAGTTTATCAGGGACAGGGGGCTTAGGCTCCTACGAGCAGTACTTC. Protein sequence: CASSLSGTGGLGSYEQYF.

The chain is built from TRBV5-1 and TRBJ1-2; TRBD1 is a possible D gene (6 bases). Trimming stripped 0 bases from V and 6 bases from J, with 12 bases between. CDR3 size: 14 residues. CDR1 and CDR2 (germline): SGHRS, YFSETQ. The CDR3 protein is CASSLDSGGHGYTF. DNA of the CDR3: TGCGCCAGCAGCTTGGACTCCGGGGGGCATGGCTACACCTTC.

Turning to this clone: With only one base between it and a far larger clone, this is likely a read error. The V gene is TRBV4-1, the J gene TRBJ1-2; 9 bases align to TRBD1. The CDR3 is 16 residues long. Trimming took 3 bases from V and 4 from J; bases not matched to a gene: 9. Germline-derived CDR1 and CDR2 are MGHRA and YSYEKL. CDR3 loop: CASSQAGTGRAYGYTF. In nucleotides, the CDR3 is TGCGCCAGCAGCCAGGCCGGGACAGGGCGCGCCTATGGCTACACCTTC.

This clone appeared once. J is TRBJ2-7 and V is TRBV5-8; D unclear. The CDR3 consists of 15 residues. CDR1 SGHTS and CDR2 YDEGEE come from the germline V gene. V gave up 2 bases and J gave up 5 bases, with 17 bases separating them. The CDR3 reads CASSLVSEHMNEQYF. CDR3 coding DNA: TGTGCCAGCAGCTTAGTGTCCGAGCACATGAACGAGCAGTACTTC.

CDR3 in amino acids: CASSEAYTDTQYF. The DNA for the CDR3 is TGTGCCAGCAGTGAAGCGTACACAGATACGCAGTATTTT. The chain recombines TRBV6-1 with TRBJ2-3; unclear D gene. Germline V CDR1 and CDR2: MNHNS, SASEGT. Trimming removed 0 bases from V and 2 bases from J, with 3 bases in between. This CDR3 has 13 amino acids.

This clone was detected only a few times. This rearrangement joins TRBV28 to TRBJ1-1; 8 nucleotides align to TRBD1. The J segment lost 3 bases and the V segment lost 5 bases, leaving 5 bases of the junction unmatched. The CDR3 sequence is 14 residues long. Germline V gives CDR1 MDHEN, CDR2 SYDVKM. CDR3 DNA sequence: TGTGCCAGCAGTCCGAGGACAGGGCACACTGAAGCTTTCTTT. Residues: CASSPRTGHTEAFF. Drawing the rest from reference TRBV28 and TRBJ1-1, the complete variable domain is DVKVTQSSRYLVKRTGEKVFLECVQDMDHENMFWYRQDPGLGLRLIYFSYDVKMKEKGDIPEGYSVSREKKERFSLILESASTNQTSMYLCASSPRTGHTEAFFGQGTRLTVV.

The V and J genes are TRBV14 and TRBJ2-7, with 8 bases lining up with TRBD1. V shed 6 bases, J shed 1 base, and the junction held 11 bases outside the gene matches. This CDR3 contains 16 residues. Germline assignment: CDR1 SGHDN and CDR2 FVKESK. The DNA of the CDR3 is TGTGCCAGCAGTATGCAGGGGGCGGTAGGATCCTACGAGCAGTACTTC. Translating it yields CASSMQGAVGSYEQYF.

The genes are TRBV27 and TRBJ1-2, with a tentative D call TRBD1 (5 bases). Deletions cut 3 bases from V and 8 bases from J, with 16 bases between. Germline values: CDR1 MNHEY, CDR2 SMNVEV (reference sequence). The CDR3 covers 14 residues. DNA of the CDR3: TGTGCCAGCAGTTTCTCCAGGGAGGTGCCCGGCTACACCTTC. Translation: CASSFSREVPGYTF.

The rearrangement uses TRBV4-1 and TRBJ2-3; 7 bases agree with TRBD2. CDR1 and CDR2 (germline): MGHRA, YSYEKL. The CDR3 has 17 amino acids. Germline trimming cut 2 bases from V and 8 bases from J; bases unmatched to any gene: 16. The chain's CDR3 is CASSQSLGGGRAGTQYF. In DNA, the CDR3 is TGCGCCAGCAGCCAATCACTCGGGGGTGGGAGGGCCGGTACGCAGTATTTT.

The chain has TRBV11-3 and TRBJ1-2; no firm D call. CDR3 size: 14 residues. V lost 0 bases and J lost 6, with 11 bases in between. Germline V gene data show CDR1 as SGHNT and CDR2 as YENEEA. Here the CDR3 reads CASSLDSGVDGYTF. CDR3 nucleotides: TGTGCCAGCAGCTTAGATTCCGGGGTCGATGGCTACACCTTC.

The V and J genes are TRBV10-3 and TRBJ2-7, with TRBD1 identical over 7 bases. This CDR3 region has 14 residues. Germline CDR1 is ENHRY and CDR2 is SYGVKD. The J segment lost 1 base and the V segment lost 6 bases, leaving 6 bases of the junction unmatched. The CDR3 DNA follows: TGTGCCATCAGGCCGACAGGGCCTTCCTACGAGCAGTACTTC. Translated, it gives CAIRPTGPSYEQYF.

The CDR3 here is CASSSLDRVGNTIYF. The CDR3, as DNA: TGTGCCAGCAGCTCTCTCGACAGGGTCGGAAACACCATATATTTT. The chain uses TRBV7-9 and TRBJ1-3; TRBD1 matches 7 bases. CDR1 and CDR2 from the germline V gene are SEHNR and FQNEAQ (reference sequence). The CDR3 extends over 15 amino acids. The trim removed 4 bases at V and 4 bases at J, leaving 7 bases unmatched.

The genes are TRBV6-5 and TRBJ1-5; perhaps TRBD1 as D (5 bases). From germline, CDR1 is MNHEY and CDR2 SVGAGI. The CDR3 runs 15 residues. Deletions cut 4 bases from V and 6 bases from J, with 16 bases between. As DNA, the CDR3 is TGTGCCAGCAGTTTCAGGGCCGCTCGCGGTCAGCCCCAGCATTTT. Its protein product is CASSFRAARGQPQHF.

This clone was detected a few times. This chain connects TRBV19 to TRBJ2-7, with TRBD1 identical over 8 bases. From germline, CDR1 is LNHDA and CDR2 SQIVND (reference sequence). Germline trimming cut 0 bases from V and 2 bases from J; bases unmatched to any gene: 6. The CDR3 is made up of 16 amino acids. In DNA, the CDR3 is TGTGCCAGTAGTATAGATCTCGGCAGGGGGCCCTACGAGCAGTACTTC. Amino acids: CASSIDLGRGPYEQYF.

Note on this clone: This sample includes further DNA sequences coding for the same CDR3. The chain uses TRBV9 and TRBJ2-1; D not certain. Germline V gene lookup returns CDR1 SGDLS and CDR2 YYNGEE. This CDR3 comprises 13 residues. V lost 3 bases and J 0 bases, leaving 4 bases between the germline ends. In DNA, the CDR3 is TGTGCCAGCAGCGCGGGCTCCTACAATGAGCAGTTCTTC. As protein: CASSAGSYNEQFF.

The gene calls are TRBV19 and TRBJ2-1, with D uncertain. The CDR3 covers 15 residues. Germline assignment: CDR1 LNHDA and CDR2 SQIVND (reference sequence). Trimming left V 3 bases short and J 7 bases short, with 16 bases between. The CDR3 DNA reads TGTGCCAGTAGTATGGGGATTCCGGTGGGTAATGAGCAGTTCTTC. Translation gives CASSMGIPVGNEQFF.

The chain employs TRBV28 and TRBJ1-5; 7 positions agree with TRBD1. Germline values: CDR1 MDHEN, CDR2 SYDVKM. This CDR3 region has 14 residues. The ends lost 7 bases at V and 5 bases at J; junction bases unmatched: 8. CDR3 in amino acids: CASKTDRRYQPQHF. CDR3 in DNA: TGTGCCAGCAAAACGGACAGGCGATATCAGCCCCAGCATTTT.

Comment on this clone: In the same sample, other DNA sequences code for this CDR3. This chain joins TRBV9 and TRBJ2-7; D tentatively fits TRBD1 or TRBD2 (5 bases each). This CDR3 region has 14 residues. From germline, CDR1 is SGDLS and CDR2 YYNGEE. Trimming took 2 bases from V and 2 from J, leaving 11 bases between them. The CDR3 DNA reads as TGTGCCAGCAGCGTCTCCGGGACCACCTACGAGCAGTACTTC. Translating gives CASSVSGTTYEQYF.

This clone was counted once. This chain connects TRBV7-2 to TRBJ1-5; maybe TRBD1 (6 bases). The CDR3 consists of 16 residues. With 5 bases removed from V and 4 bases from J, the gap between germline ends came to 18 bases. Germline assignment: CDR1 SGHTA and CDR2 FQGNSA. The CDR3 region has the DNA TGTGCCAGCAGCCGAATTGGACAGTCGGCAAATCAGCCCCAGCATTTT. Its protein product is CASSRIGQSANQPQHF.

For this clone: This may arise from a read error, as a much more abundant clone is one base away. The CDR3 coding sequence is TGCGCCAGCACCCTTGGGGCCAGCACGAACACTGAATCTTTCTTT. Translating it yields CASTLGASTNTESFF. The V call is TRBV5-1, the J call TRBJ1-1, with D possibly matching TRBD1 (5 bases). CDR3 size: 15 residues. Germline V CDR1 and CDR2: SGHRS, YFSETQ. The full variable domain, rest sourced from reference TRBV5-1 and TRBJ1-1, is KAGVTQTPRYLIKTRGQQVTLSCSPISGHRSVSWYQQTPGQGLQFLFEYFSETQRNKGNFPGRFSGRQFSNSRSEMNVSTLELGDSALYLCASTLGASTNTESFFGQGTRLTVV.

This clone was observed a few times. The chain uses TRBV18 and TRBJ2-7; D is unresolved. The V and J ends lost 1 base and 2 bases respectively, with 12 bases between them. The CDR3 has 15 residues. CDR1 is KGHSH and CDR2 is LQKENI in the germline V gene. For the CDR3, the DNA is TGTGCCAGCTCACCACATGGGGTTCCCACCTACGAGCAGTACTTC. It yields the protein CASSPHGVPTYEQYF. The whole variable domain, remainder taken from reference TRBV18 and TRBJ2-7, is NAGVMQNPRHLVRRRGQEARLRCSPMKGHSHVYWYRQLPEEGLKFMVYLQKENIIDESGMPKERFSAEFPKEGPSILRIQQVVRGDSAAYFCASSPHGVPTYEQYFGPGTRLTVT.

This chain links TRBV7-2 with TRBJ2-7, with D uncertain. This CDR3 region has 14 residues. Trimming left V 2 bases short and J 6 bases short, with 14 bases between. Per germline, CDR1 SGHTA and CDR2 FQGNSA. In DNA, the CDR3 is TGTGCCAGCAGCTTATGGGCGGAAGGGCTCGAGCAGTACTTC. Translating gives CASSLWAEGLEQYF.

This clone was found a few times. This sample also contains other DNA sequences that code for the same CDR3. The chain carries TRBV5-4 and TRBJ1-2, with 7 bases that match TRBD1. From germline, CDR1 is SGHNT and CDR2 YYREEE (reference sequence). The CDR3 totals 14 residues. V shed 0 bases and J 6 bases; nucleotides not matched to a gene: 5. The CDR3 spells CASSLDRGRNGYTF. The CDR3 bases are TGTGCCAGCAGCTTGGACAGGGGACGCAATGGCTACACCTTC.